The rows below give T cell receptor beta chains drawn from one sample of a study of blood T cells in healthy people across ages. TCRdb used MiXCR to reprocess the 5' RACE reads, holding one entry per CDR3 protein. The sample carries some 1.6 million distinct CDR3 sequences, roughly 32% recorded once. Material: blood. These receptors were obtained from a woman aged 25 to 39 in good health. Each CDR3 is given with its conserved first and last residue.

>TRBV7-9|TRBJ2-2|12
CASSLVNGELFF
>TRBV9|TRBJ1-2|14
CASSTSLENYGYTF
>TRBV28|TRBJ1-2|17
CASSTRDFMVFFYGYTF
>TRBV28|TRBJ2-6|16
CASSPPAGQGPNVLTF
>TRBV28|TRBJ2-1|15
CASSTPGQGHNEQFF
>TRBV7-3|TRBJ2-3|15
CASSFSEANTDTQYF
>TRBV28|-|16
CASSDPGLAGSHEQYF
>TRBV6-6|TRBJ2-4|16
CASRNLAGVAKNIQYF
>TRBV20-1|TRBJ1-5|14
CSARDRRNNQPQHF
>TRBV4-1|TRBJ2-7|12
CASSQQGREQYF
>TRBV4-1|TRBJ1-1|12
CASSQIGGPAFF
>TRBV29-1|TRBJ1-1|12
CSTGYPGTEAFF
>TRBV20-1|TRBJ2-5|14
CSARGQGKLETQYF
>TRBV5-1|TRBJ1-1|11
CASAGGTEAFF
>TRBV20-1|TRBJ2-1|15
CSARDWSGQYNEQFF
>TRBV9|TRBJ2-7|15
CASSAGRLSSYEQYF
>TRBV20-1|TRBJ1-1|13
CSAREPLNTEAFF
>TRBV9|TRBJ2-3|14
CASSVVEGRDTQYF
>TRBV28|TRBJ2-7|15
CASSPHSGGFYERYF
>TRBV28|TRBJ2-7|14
CASSLPGTEYEQYF
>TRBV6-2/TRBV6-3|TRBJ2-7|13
CASSYQDVYEQYF
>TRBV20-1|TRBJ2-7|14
CSAVRTGGLYEQYF
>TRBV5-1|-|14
CASSLANRLYEQYF
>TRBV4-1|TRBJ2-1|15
CASSQVALAGDEQFF
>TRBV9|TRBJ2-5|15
CASSPSGGPGETQYF
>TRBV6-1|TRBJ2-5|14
CASRKRGLQETQYF
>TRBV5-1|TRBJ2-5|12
CASSLVQETQYF
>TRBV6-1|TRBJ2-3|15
CASRTETLGGDTQYF
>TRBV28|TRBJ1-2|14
CASSKRGRAYGYTF
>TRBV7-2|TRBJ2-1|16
CASSFSLGEAYNEQFF
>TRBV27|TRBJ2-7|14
CASSFEGSSGEPYF
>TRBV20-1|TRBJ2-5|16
CSAETSGTSYQETQYF
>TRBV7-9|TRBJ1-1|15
CASSSPRTGTIEAFF
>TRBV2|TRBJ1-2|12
CASSEYRYGYTF
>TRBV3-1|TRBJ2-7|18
CASSQDVWQPGNLYEQYF
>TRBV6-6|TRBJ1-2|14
CASSILQGASGYTF
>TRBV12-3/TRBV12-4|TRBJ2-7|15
CASSSPGTSGNEQYF